Sequencing of this TCR beta chain was carried out in a study of identical twins. General study points: Rather than following the same donors, the conclusions depended on cross-sectional statistical analysis.

One entry per CDR3 protein, called by TCRdb with MiXCR from the 5' RACE reads. This table has about 150,000 distinct CDR3 sequences, roughly 3.3% appearing once. The V gene end was trimmed by 3 bases and the J gene end by 9 bases; junction bases not matched to a gene: 4. This CDR3 is 13 amino acids long. CDR1 is SGHVS and CDR2 is FNYEAQ in the germline V gene. This clonotype was recorded at least ten times. Its antigen is undetermined. The clonotype was recovered from a man aged 18 to 29 in good health. The chain couples TRBV7-6 to TRBJ2-1, with 8 bases fitting TRBD2. Input material: memory T cells sorted from blood. For the CDR3, the DNA is TGTGCCAGCAGCTTGCCGCTAGCGGGTGAGCAGTTCTTC. Protein: CASSLPLAGEQFF.